This entry lists 8 T cell receptor beta chains sequenced from one sample in a study of CD8 T cells in ankylosing spondylitis. TCRdb used MiXCR to reprocess the 5' RACE reads, holding one entry per CDR3 protein. The sample contains more than 95,000 distinct CDR3 sequences, over 6.5% of which appear only once. The sample was blood, either unsorted or a sorted T cell fraction (not recorded which). The receptors originated from a male donor with ankylosing spondylitis or in good health (not recorded which).

This clonotype was counted at least ten times. The chain's CDR3 is CASSFEGTTVGYGYTF. CDR3 DNA sequence: TGTGCCAGCAGCTTCGAGGGGACGACAGTTGGCTATGGCTACACCTTC. The chain has TRBV7-2 and TRBJ1-2; possible D gene TRBD1, 5 bases. CDR1 and CDR2 from the germline V gene are SGHTA and FQGNSA. This CDR3 is 16 amino acids long. The ends were cut back, 3 bases at V and 4 bases at J, with 18 bases in the middle.

This clonotype was seen repeatedly, ten times or more. The rearrangement uses TRBV12-3 or TRBV12-4 and TRBJ2-2, with TRBD2 as a possible D gene (7 bases). Trimming removed 3 bases at V and 1 base at J, with 15 bases between. The CDR3 sequence is 17 residues long. The CDR3 DNA reads TGTGCCAGCAGTTTGATGAGGGGGGGCCGGAACACCGGGGAGCTGTTTTTT. This gives the protein CASSLMRGGRNTGELFF.

This clonotype was counted many times. The rearrangement links TRBV7-2 to TRBJ2-3; TRBD2 agrees at 8 bases. Trimming removed 6 bases from V and 4 bases from J; junction bases left unmatched: 6. The CDR3 sequence is 14 residues long. Germline-derived CDR1 and CDR2 are SGHTA and FQGNSA. The CDR3 spells CASRFGGASDTQYF. In nucleotides, the CDR3 is TGTGCCAGCAGGTTCGGGGGGGCTTCAGATACGCAGTATTTT.

This clonotype was observed at least ten times. The CDR3 DNA follows: TGCAGTGCTATTCCTGGGGGTAGTAAGTATGGGGATGAGCAGTTCTTC. This translates into CSAIPGGSKYGDEQFF. The chain couples TRBV20-1 to TRBJ2-1, with D perhaps being TRBD1 or TRBD2 (5 bases each). V shed 4 bases and J shed 8 bases, with 24 bases lying between them. Germline V lookup: CDR1 DFQATT, CDR2 SNEGSKA (reference sequence). The CDR3 totals 16 residues.

With regard to this clonotype: This may be a read error, as it is one base from a much larger clone. This chain joins TRBV4-3 and TRBJ2-5, with 11 bases that match TRBD1. The CDR3 loop spans 17 amino acids. CDR1 and CDR2 (germline): LGHNA, YSLEER. CDR3 bases: TGCGCCAGCAGCCAAGAGCCACCCGGGACAGGGGGAGAGGCCCAGTACTTC. The encoded protein is CASSQEPPGTGGEAQYF.

To note about this clonotype: A much larger clone differs from this one at a single base, so this may be a read error. V and J are TRBV19 and TRBJ2-3; 7 nucleotides match TRBD2. There are 16 residues in the CDR3. Germline values: CDR1 LNHDA, CDR2 SQIVND (reference sequence). This chain's CDR3 is CTSSATLADFTDTQYF. The CDR3 DNA reads as TGTACCAGTAGTGCCACCCTAGCGGACTTCACAGATACGCAGTATTTT. The complete variable domain, with remaining parts taken from reference TRBV19 and TRBJ2-3, reads DGGITQSPKYLFRKEGQNVTLSCEQNLNHDAMYWYRQDPGQGLRLIYYSQIVNDFQKGDIAEGYSVSREKKESFPLTVTSAQKNPTAFYLCTSSATLADFTDTQYFGPGTRLTVL.

This clonotype was detected many times. This rearrangement joins TRBV20-1 to TRBJ1-5; D gene uncertain. Germline CDR1 DFQATT, CDR2 SNEGSKA (reference sequence). The CDR3 is 14 amino acids. V was cut by 5 bases and J by 2 bases, with 13 bases left in between. CDR3 sequence reads: CSARGLNGNQPQHF. CDR3 in DNA: TGCAGTGCTCGAGGGCTCAATGGCAATCAGCCCCAGCATTTT.

This clonotype was counted many times. J is TRBJ2-1 and V is TRBV12-3 or TRBV12-4; D not certain. CDR3 length equals 12 residues. V was trimmed by 6 bases and J by 6 bases, leaving 9 bases between them. CDR3 amino acids: CASSAWRNEQFF. Written as DNA, the CDR3 is TGTGCCAGCAGCGCCTGGCGCAATGAGCAGTTCTTC.